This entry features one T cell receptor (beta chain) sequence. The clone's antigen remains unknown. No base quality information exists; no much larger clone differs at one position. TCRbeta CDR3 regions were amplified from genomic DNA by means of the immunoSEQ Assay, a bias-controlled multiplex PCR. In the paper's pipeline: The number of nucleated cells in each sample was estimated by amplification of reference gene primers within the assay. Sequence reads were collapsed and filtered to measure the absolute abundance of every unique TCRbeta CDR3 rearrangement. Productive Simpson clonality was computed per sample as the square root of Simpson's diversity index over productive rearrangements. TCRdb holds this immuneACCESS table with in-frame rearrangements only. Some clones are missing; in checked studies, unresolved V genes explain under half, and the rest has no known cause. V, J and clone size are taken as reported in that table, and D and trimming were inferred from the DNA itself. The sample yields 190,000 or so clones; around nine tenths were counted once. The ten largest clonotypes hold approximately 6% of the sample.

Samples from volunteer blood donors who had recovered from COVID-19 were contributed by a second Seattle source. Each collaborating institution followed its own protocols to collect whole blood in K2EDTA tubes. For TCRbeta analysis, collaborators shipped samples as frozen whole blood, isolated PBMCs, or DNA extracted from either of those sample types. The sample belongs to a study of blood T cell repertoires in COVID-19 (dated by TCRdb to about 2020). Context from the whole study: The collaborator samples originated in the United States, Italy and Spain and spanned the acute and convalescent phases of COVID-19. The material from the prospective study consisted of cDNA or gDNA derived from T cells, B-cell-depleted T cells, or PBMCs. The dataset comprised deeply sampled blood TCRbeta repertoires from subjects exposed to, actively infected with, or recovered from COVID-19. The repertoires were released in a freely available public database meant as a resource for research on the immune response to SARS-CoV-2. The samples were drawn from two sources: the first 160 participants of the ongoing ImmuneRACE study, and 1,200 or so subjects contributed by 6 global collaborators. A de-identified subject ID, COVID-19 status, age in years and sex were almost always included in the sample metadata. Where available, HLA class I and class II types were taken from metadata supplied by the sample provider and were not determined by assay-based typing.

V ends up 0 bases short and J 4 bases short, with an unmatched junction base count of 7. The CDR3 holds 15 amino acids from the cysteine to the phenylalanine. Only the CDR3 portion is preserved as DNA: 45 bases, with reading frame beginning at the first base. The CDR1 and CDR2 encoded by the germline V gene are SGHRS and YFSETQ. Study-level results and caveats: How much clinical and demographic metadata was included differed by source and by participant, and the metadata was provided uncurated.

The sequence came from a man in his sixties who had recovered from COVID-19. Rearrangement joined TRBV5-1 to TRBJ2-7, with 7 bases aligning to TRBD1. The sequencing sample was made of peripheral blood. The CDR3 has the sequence CASSLGTGAKYEQYF. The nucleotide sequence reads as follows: TGCGCCAGCAGCTTGGGGACAGGAGCAAAATACGAGCAGTACTTC.